The clone carrying this T cell receptor (beta chain) was counted a few times. Its antigen is still unknown. Use of 60 Vbeta and 13 Jbeta primers characterized the PCR. TCRdb's copy holds only in-frame clones and misses some; the assay was immunoSEQ multiplex PCR. The sample shows about 170,000 clones, around 73% of them seen only once. This specimen comes from a study of cytomegalovirus exposure and HLA in healthy donors. Broader study findings: Apart from CMV serostatus, no immune exposure information was available. The authors later found most CMV-associated TCR beta chains appeared HLA-restricted. Highly shared variants forming one cluster were likely a sequencing artifact. Per published accounts, TCR beta sequences correctly predicted the HLA-A and HLA-B alleles of most subjects.

The CDR3 is 14 amino acids. The V end lost 7 bases, the J end lost 8 bases, and 20 bases lay between the germline ends. Germline CDR1 reads SNHLY; CDR2 reads FYNNEI. Sequenced sample: PBMCs. The V gene is TRBV2, the J gene TRBJ1-2, with D possibly being TRBD1 (6 bases). This receptor was taken from a young woman in good health and CMV-seropositive. CDR3 amino acids: CASKGNRDKTGYTF. The CDR3 DNA sequence: TGTGCCAGCAAAGGCAACAGGGACAAGACAGGCTACACCTTC.